The rows below give T cell receptor beta chains drawn from one sample of a study of T cell repertoires in ileal Crohn's disease. Only in-frame clones appear in the TCRdb table, and some are missing; sequencing was by immunoSEQ multiplex PCR. Altogether roughly 3,500 clones are present, about four fifths being singletons, with the ten largest covering roughly 7%. The material sequenced was ileal tissue. Receptor source: an adult with Crohn's disease. The CDR3 runs from the conserved cysteine through the conserved F or W. Fields, in order: CDR3 protein, J gene, V gene, D gene. The D gene is left open where the match is weak.

CASSPQTGYNQPQHF | TRBJ1-5 | TRBV2 | NA
CASSPGLAIGVYEQFF | TRBJ2-1 | TRBV7-6 | TRBD2
CASSLGPTGFGYGYTF | TRBJ1-2 | TRBV7-9 | TRBD1
CASSLTGQGSPYEQYF | TRBJ2-7 | TRBV5-6 | TRBD1
CASSEAGSGEKLFF | TRBJ1-4 | TRBV25-1 | NA
CASSPLAGEVNEQFF | TRBJ2-1 | TRBV5-1 | TRBD2
CASSKASGRTDTQYF | TRBJ2-3 | TRBV21-1 | NA
CASSDSAGGNSPLHF | TRBJ1-6 | TRBV6-4 | TRBD1
CASSPAGGRNEQFF | TRBJ2-1 | TRBV11-2 | TRBD2
CASSMGLQAFF | TRBJ1-1 | TRBV19 | NA
CASSLGQNTGELFF | TRBJ2-2 | TRBV5-1 | NA
CASSLTSGGANEQFF | TRBJ2-1 | TRBV9 | TRBD2
CASRSGGRPYEQYF | TRBJ2-7 | TRBV5-1 | TRBD2
CASSDIVRVSGNTEAFF | TRBJ1-1 | TRBV2 | NA
CASSPGRANEKLFF | TRBJ1-4 | TRBV5-1 | NA
CAPLDSRHYEQYF | TRBJ2-7 | TRBV27 | NA
CASSQQNTYEQYF | TRBJ2-7 | TRBV28 | NA